The 5 T cell receptor beta chains below were found in one sample sequenced in a study of blood T cell repertoires in COVID-19. Assay: immunoSEQ multiplex PCR; the TCRdb copy retains only in-frame clones and omits some. The sample consists of tens of thousands of clones, around 83% of them appearing once. The source material was peripheral blood. These receptors all come from a woman aged 55-69 years with acute or convalescent COVID-19.

V gene TRBV25-1 combines with J gene TRBJ2-3; 8 bases are a match to TRBD2. Germline V gene sequence: CDR1 MGHDK, CDR2 SYGVNS. The V segment lost 2 bases and the J segment 5 bases; nucleotides outside the gene matches: 15. The CDR3 totals 18 residues. The CDR3 here is CASSESYRGAGAGDTQYF. The CDR3, as DNA: TGTGCCAGCAGTGAAAGCTACCGGGGAGCGGGGGCAGGAGATACGCAGTATTTT.

V is TRBV12-5 and J is TRBJ1-1, with a possible D match to TRBD1 (6 bases). Germline CDR1 is LGHNT and CDR2 is FRNRAP. The CDR3 has 15 residues. V was clipped by 0 bases and J by 4 bases, with 12 bases between them. The CDR3 region is CASGLVLGGATEAFF. CDR3 bases: TGTGCTAGTGGTTTGGTACTCGGGGGGGCCACTGAAGCTTTCTTT.

This chain uses TRBV10-3 with TRBJ1-5; D gene uncertain. Per the germline V gene, CDR1 is ENHRY and CDR2 is SYGVKD. Trimming pared 4 bases from V and 3 bases from J, leaving 10 bases between. The CDR3 runs 14 residues. In DNA form, the CDR3 reads TGTGCCATCAGTGTCGGGTCGGCCAATCAGCCCCAGCATTTT. Residues: CAISVGSANQPQHF.

The chain links TRBV2 to TRBJ1-1; D unresolved. The CDR3 has 11 residues. Deletions cut 8 bases from V and 1 base from J, with 5 bases between. CDR1 SNHLY and CDR2 FYNNEI come from the germline V gene. The CDR3 reads CASRENTEAFF. The DNA of the CDR3 is TGTGCCAGCCGGGAGAACACTGAAGCTTTCTTT. Supplemented by reference TRBV2 and TRBJ1-1, the full variable domain reads EPEVTQTPSHQVTQMGQEVILRCVPISNHLYFYWYRQILGQKVEFLVSFYNNEISEKSEIFDDQFSVERPDGSNFTLKIRSTKLEDSAMYFCASRENTEAFFGQGTRLTVV.

The V call is TRBV5-1, the J call TRBJ2-3, with D unclear. The germline CDR1 and CDR2 sequences are SGHRS and YFSETQ. The CDR3 is made up of 14 amino acids. V gave up 4 bases and J gave up 6 bases, with 15 bases separating them. The CDR3 spells CASSRDTSADTQYF. The CDR3 region has the DNA TGCGCCAGCAGCCGAGACACCTCCGCGGATACGCAGTATTTT.